These 27 T cell receptor beta chains came from one sample sequenced in a study of blood T cell repertoires in COVID-19. Repertoires were generated with immunoSEQ multiplex PCR, while TCRdb's copy carries only in-frame clones and drops some. The sample lists 46,000 or so clones, roughly 90% seen once, with under 20% in the top ten. Sequenced input: peripheral blood. These receptors were taken from a man aged 65-85 years with active COVID-19.

The chain joins TRBV4-2 to TRBJ2-3; tentatively, D is TRBD2 (6 bases). This CDR3 spans 15 amino acids. Trimming stripped 1 base from V and 1 base from J, with 9 bases between. The V gene's germline CDR1 is LGHNA and CDR2 YNFKEQ. The CDR3 DNA is TGTGCCAGCAGCCAAGGGGGGGAGGGCACAGATACGCAGTATTTT. Its translation: CASSQGGEGTDTQYF.

The V and J genes are TRBV6-5 and TRBJ1-2; 10 bases match TRBD1. The germline gives CDR1 MNHEY, CDR2 SVGAGI. The V segment lost 2 bases and the J segment 5 bases; nucleotides outside the gene matches: 8. This CDR3 has 16 amino acids. The CDR3 region has the DNA TGTGCCAGCAGTTACCTGACAGGGGGCATCGAATATGGCTACACCTTC. Amino acids: CASSYLTGGIEYGYTF.

This rearrangement joins TRBV28 to TRBJ1-5; 7 bases line up with TRBD1. V was pared by 3 bases and J by 5 bases, with 4 bases of the junction left unmatched. This CDR3 spans 14 amino acids. The V gene's germline CDR1 is MDHEN and CDR2 SYDVKM. CDR3 protein: CASSLTGPHQPQHF. In nucleotides, the CDR3 is TGTGCCAGCAGTTTGACAGGGCCCCATCAGCCCCAGCATTTT.

The chain joins TRBV11-2 to TRBJ2-3; D not certain. V lost 1 base to trimming and J lost 1 base, with 15 bases between them. Germline CDR1 reads SGHAT; CDR2 reads FQNNGV. The CDR3 totals 17 residues. CDR3 sequence reads: CASSLVLGGPGTDTQYF. In DNA form, the CDR3 reads TGTGCCAGCAGCTTAGTTTTGGGTGGGCCGGGCACAGATACGCAGTATTTT.

This sequence joins TRBV6-5 and TRBJ2-1; 7 positions agree with TRBD1. Looked up from germline, CDR1 is MNHEY and CDR2 is SVGAGI. CDR3 length equals 15 residues. Losses at the gene ends were 7 bases for V and 2 bases for J; bases not matched to a gene: 8. This CDR3 reads CASTKGTEPYNEQFF. The DNA for the CDR3 is TGTGCCAGCACGAAGGGGACAGAACCCTACAATGAGCAGTTCTTC.

The V call is TRBV27, the J call TRBJ1-2; perhaps TRBD1 as D (6 bases). V lost 5 bases, J lost 6 bases, and 19 bases lay in between. Germline values: CDR1 MNHEY, CDR2 SMNVEV (reference sequence). There are 15 residues in the CDR3. CDR3: CASSLTAWGGHGYTF. Here the CDR3 DNA reads TGTGCCAGCAGTCTGACCGCCTGGGGGGGGCATGGCTACACCTTC.

This chain links TRBV5-6 with TRBJ2-1, with no clear D. The V and J ends lost 4 bases and 0 bases respectively, with 8 bases between them. The CDR3 spans 14 residues. Germline values: CDR1 SGHDT, CDR2 YYEEEE. The CDR3 here is CASSKEISYNEQFF. The CDR3 DNA follows: TGTGCCAGCAGCAAGGAGATCTCCTACAATGAGCAGTTCTTC.

The V gene is TRBV6-6, the J gene TRBJ1-5; maybe TRBD1 (5 bases). The length of the CDR3 is 13 residues. Germline CDR1 MNHNY, CDR2 SVGAGI (reference sequence). V shed 5 bases and J shed 4 bases, with 9 bases lying between them. The CDR3 here is CASSHRQNQPQHF. In nucleotides, the CDR3 is TGTGCCAGCAGTCACCGACAGAATCAGCCCCAGCATTTT.

V is TRBV19 and J is TRBJ1-4; the match to TRBD1 covers 9 bases. The CDR3 consists of 17 residues. Germline CDR1 reads LNHDA; CDR2 reads SQIVND (reference sequence). Unmatched junction bases numbered 8, after V lost 4 bases and J lost 2 bases. The CDR3 here is CASSKRPGTGTNEKLFF. CDR3 coding DNA: TGTGCCAGTAGTAAACGTCCCGGGACAGGGACTAATGAAAAACTGTTTTTT. Supplemented by reference TRBV19 and TRBJ1-4, the full variable domain reads DGGITQSPKYLFRKEGQNVTLSCEQNLNHDAMYWYRQDPGQGLRLIYYSQIVNDFQKGDIAEGYSVSREKKESFPLTVTSAQKNPTAFYLCASSKRPGTGTNEKLFFGSGTQLSVL.

This chain connects TRBV6-5 to TRBJ2-2, with D possibly being TRBD2 (6 bases). Germline V gives CDR1 MNHEY, CDR2 SVGAGI. This CDR3 has 13 amino acids. The V and J ends lost 6 bases and 4 bases respectively, with 9 bases between them. CDR3 residues: CASRGGLTGELFF. Written as DNA, the CDR3 is TGTGCCAGCAGGGGGGGACTCACCGGGGAGCTGTTTTTT.

This chain uses TRBV4-3 with TRBJ2-3; tentative D call: TRBD2 (6 bases). The V gene lost 1 base and the J gene lost 2 bases, with 16 bases spanning the gap. CDR1 is LGHNA, CDR2 YSLEER, per germline. The CDR3 is 17 amino acids. The CDR3 region has the DNA TGCGCCAGCAGCCAAGGGCGGGGCAGCTTATTCACAGATACGCAGTATTTT. It specifies CASSQGRGSLFTDTQYF.

The genes are TRBV7-2 and TRBJ2-7; TRBD1 agrees at 10 bases. Germline V gene lookup returns CDR1 SGHTA and CDR2 FQGNSA. The CDR3 loop spans 17 amino acids. Germline trimming cut 5 bases from V and 5 bases from J; bases unmatched to any gene: 15. CDR3 loop: CASSPSPAGTGVNEQYF. CDR3 in DNA: TGTGCCAGCAGCCCCTCCCCCGCCGGGACAGGGGTTAACGAGCAGTACTTC.

This clone was observed a few times. In DNA, the CDR3 is TGCGCCAGCAGCTTGGCCTTCGCCAGGTCGGCGACTAATTATCCCGGGGAGCTGTTTTTT. Residues: CASSLAFARSATNYPGELFF. The rearrangement uses TRBV5-1 and TRBJ2-2; TRBD2 might be the D (5 bases). Looked up from germline, CDR1 is SGHRS and CDR2 is YFSETQ. The CDR3 has 20 residues. The V and J ends lost 0 bases and 6 bases respectively, with 27 bases between them.

This sequence joins TRBV7-8 and TRBJ1-2; TRBD1 agrees at 7 bases. After removal of 2 bases from V and 8 bases from J, the junction contained 14 bases not matched to a gene. The CDR3 is 16 residues long. Germline V lookup: CDR1 SGHVS, CDR2 FQNEAQ. The CDR3 loop is CASSLISGQLISGYTF. In DNA, the CDR3 is TGTGCCAGCAGCTTAATTTCGGGACAGCTAATCTCGGGCTACACCTTC.

The chain has TRBV7-9 and TRBJ2-7; 9 nucleotides match TRBD1. V lost 6 bases, J lost 5 bases, and 14 bases stayed unmatched. CDR1 and CDR2 (germline): SEHNR, FQNEAQ (reference sequence). This CDR3 has 16 residues. The CDR3 region has the DNA TGTGCCAGCAGTCCGCAAAGGAGGACAGGGGACGACGAGCAGTACTTC. Protein sequence: CASSPQRRTGDDEQYF.

The V call is TRBV11-3, the J call TRBJ2-1; no definite D call. The CDR3 extends over 14 amino acids. With 1 base removed from V and 8 bases from J, the gap between germline ends came to 12 bases. Germline CDR1 is SGHNT and CDR2 is YENEEA. The chain's CDR3 is CASSLGQSGDEQFF. Written as DNA, the CDR3 is TGTGCCAGCAGCTTAGGCCAGTCAGGCGATGAGCAGTTCTTC.

The table lists this clone with a count of one. The chain links TRBV7-2 to TRBJ2-1; TRBD2 matches at 10 bases. CDR3 length equals 16 residues. Looked up from germline, CDR1 is SGHTA and CDR2 is FQGNSA. Trimming at V came to 2 bases and at J to 7 bases, leaving 8 bases not matched to a gene. Here the CDR3 DNA reads TGTGCCAGCAGCTTATGGTCTAGCGGGAGATGGAATGAGCAGTTCTTC. This sequence encodes CASSLWSSGRWNEQFF.

The chain carries TRBV7-8 and TRBJ2-7; 7 bases map to TRBD1. V gave up 3 bases and J gave up 1 base; unmatched junction bases: 3. The CDR3 extends over 14 amino acids. Germline CDR1 and CDR2: SGHVS and FQNEAQ. Here the CDR3 reads CASSFQTGSYEQYF. CDR3 coding DNA: TGTGCCAGCAGCTTTCAGACAGGGTCCTACGAGCAGTACTTC.

This sequence joins TRBV28 and TRBJ1-5; 7 positions match TRBD1. The CDR3 is 13 residues long. Germline V lookup: CDR1 MDHEN, CDR2 SYDVKM. V shed 11 bases, J shed 0 bases, and the junction held 4 bases outside the gene matches. The CDR3 is CAWGQYSNQPQHF. The CDR3 DNA is TGTGCCTGGGGACAGTATAGCAATCAGCCCCAGCATTTT.

The chain has TRBV27 and TRBJ2-7; 10 bases align to TRBD2. J lost 12 bases, V lost 6 bases, and 17 bases had no gene match. The CDR3 has 15 amino acids. The germline gives CDR1 MNHEY, CDR2 SMNVEV (reference sequence). CDR3 in DNA: TGTGCCAGCAGCCGAATGGGGCTAGCGGGAGATGAGTTGTACTTC. It encodes CASSRMGLAGDELYF.

The rearrangement joins TRBV9 to TRBJ1-4, with D possibly being TRBD1 (5 bases). The CDR3 extends over 14 amino acids. Deletions cut 0 bases from V and 4 bases from J, with 7 bases between. Germline V gene sequence: CDR1 SGDLS, CDR2 YYNGEE. CDR3 DNA: TGTGCCAGCAGCGTAGGAAGGGGTAATGAAAAACTGTTTTTT. Protein: CASSVGRGNEKLFF.

The chain uses TRBV7-2 and TRBJ2-7, with no clear D. CDR3 length equals 14 residues. V gave up 3 bases and J gave up 3 bases, with 12 bases separating them. Per germline, CDR1 SGHTA and CDR2 FQGNSA. CDR3: CASSFIDGDYEQYF. The CDR3, as DNA: TGTGCCAGCAGCTTTATTGACGGAGACTACGAGCAGTACTTC.

This chain links TRBV5-6 with TRBJ2-5, with D maybe TRBD2 (5 bases). Germline CDR1 is SGHDT and CDR2 is YYEEEE. CDR3 length: 15 amino acids. The V end was cut by 3 bases, the J end by 5 bases, with 17 bases between. The CDR3 is CASSWERSDAETQYF. CDR3 nucleotides: TGTGCCAGCAGCTGGGAGCGGTCCGACGCGGAGACCCAGTACTTC.

CDR3 coding DNA: TGTGCCAGCAGCTCGGGACAGGAGCTCTATAATTCACCCCTCCACTTT. It yields the protein CASSSGQELYNSPLHF. This chain links TRBV5-4 with TRBJ1-6, with TRBD1 matching over 8 bases. The CDR3 sequence is 16 residues long. Trimming took 3 bases from V and 3 from J; bases not matched to a gene: 5. In germline, CDR1 is SGHNT, CDR2 YYREEE (reference sequence). The whole variable domain, filled in from reference TRBV5-4 and TRBJ1-6, reads ETGVTQSPTHLIKTRGQQVTLRCSSQSGHNTVSWYQQALGQGPQFIFQYYREEENGRGNFPPRFSGLQFPNYSSELNVNALELDDSALYLCASSSGQELYNSPLHFGNGTRLTVT.

The V call is TRBV7-3, the J call TRBJ1-6; D is undetermined. This CDR3 region has 13 residues. Germline CDR1 reads SGHTA; CDR2 reads FQGTGA. Trimming left V 5 bases short and J 8 bases short, with 10 bases between. The CDR3 DNA is TGTGCCAGCAGCCTCGGGATCTATTCACCCCTCCACTTT. Its translation is CASSLGIYSPLHF.

On this clone itself: At one boundary the junction diverges from the germline segment, which might be a read error. The CDR3 bases are TGTGCCAGCAGGGAAGACAGGGGGCTTTGGTATGGCTACACCTTC. This codes for CASREDRGLWYGYTF. The chain carries TRBV2 and TRBJ1-2; TRBD1 matches at 10 bases. The CDR3 has 15 residues. CDR1 and CDR2 from the germline V gene are SNHLY and FYNNEI.

The CDR3 here is CASSYSRRSSSYEQYF. The DNA of the CDR3 is TGTGCCAGCAGTTACTCGCGGCGGTCGAGCTCCTACGAGCAGTACTTC. The chain uses TRBV6-5 and TRBJ2-7; D remains ambiguous. CDR1 MNHEY and CDR2 SVGAGI come from the germline V gene. The CDR3 runs to 16 residues. Deletions cut 0 bases from V and 0 bases from J, with 12 bases between.